This T cell receptor (beta chain) was observed in a study of CD8 T cells in ankylosing spondylitis. Notes on this clonotype: No antigen is known for it.

Study-level findings and limits: Matched synovial fluid from ankylosing spondylitis patients was reported to be enriched for disease-linked clones. Among TCR beta sequences, a motif of 7 to 9 highly homologous variants appeared characteristic of ankylosing spondylitis blood.

The TCR beta libraries were generated through quantitative 5'-RACE incorporating molecular barcodes. MiXCR was run by TCRdb on the 5' RACE reads, yielding one entry per CDR3 protein. This sample has approximately 540,000 distinct CDR3 sequences, with about 13% found just once. V shed 0 bases and J shed 1 base, with 7 bases lying between them. This CDR3 has 15 residues. Germline lookup yields CDR1 GTSNPN and CDR2 SVGIG (reference sequence). Material: blood, either unsorted or a sorted T cell fraction (not recorded which). This TCR derives from a male donor with ankylosing spondylitis. The chain carries TRBV30 and TRBJ1-6; D ambiguous. The DNA of the CDR3 is TGTGCCTGGAGTGTTGCGGGTTCCTATAATTCACCCCTCCACTTT. Residues: CAWSVAGSYNSPLHF.